Following are 29 T cell receptor beta chains from one sample sequenced in a study of T cell repertoires in cytomegalovirus infection. TCRdb used MiXCR to reprocess the reads, holding one entry per CDR3 protein. The sample contains around 290,000 distinct CDR3 sequences, roughly 25% of which appear only once. What was sequenced was PBMCs. The receptors derive from a human donor in good health (CMV status not recorded). Some clones in this sample may be carry-over from other donors' samples.

This chain connects TRBV29-1 to TRBJ1-2; D may be TRBD1 (6 bases). V was cut by 4 bases and J by 4 bases, with 13 bases left in between. Germline V lookup: CDR1 SQVTM, CDR2 ANQGSEA. The CDR3 has 13 residues. Here the CDR3 DNA reads TGCAGCGTTGTAGGGGGGGGGGGCTATGGCTACACCTTC. This codes for CSVVGGGGYGYTF. The full variable domain, its missing parts supplied by reference TRBV29-1 and TRBJ1-2, is SAVISQKPSRDICQRGTSLTIQCQVDSQVTMMFWYRQQPGQSLTLIATANQGSEATYESGFVIDKFPISRPNLTFSTLTVSNMSPEDSSIYLCSVVGGGGYGYTFGSGTRLTVV.

This clonotype was found a few times. The chain employs TRBV15 and TRBJ1-2; the D gene is possibly TRBD1 (6 bases). Germline-derived CDR1 and CDR2 are LNHNV and YYDKDF (reference sequence). V was cut by 3 bases and J by 1 base, with 12 bases left in between. This CDR3 spans 15 amino acids. The CDR3 DNA reads as TGTGCCACCAGCAGCCGGGGACAACTTAACTATGGCTACACCTTC. Translation: CATSSRGQLNYGYTF.

This clonotype has a handful of counts. This chain joins TRBV6-2 or TRBV6-3 and TRBJ2-3; 8 bases line up with TRBD1. Germline assignment: CDR1 MNHEY and CDR2 SVGEGT. The CDR3 length is 14 residues. V lost 6 bases, J lost 0 bases, and 2 bases stayed unmatched. CDR3 sequence reads: CASRTGDSTDTQYF. The DNA for the CDR3 is TGTGCCAGCAGGACAGGGGATAGCACAGATACGCAGTATTTT.

The chain couples TRBV2 to TRBJ1-5, with D unresolved. V lost 3 bases and J 1 base, leaving 10 bases between the germline ends. Germline values: CDR1 SNHLY, CDR2 FYNNEI. This CDR3 has 15 amino acids. For the CDR3, the DNA is TGTGCCAGCAGTGATCGTCAACCCAGCAATCAGCCCCAGCATTTT. Its translation: CASSDRQPSNQPQHF. The variable domain in full, with the rest retrieved from reference TRBV2 and TRBJ1-5, is EPEVTQTPSHQVTQMGQEVILRCVPISNHLYFYWYRQILGQKVEFLVSFYNNEISEKSEIFDDQFSVERPDGSNFTLKIRSTKLEDSAMYFCASSDRQPSNQPQHFGDGTRLSIL.

This clonotype was counted at least ten times. The J gene is TRBJ2-1, the V gene TRBV7-2; the match to TRBD1 covers 8 bases. With 4 bases clipped from V and 7 bases from J, the junction kept 6 bases outside the gene matches. This CDR3 is built from 14 residues. Germline V gene lookup returns CDR1 SGHTA and CDR2 FQGNSA. CDR3 in DNA: TGTGCCAGCAGCTCATGGACAGGGAGGAATGAGCAGTTCTTC. It translates to CASSSWTGRNEQFF.

This clonotype has ten or more counts. V and J are TRBV7-2 and TRBJ2-1; 7 bases match TRBD2. Germline V lookup: CDR1 SGHTA, CDR2 FQGNSA. The J segment lost 8 bases and the V segment lost 11 bases, leaving 9 bases of the junction unmatched. This CDR3 region has 12 residues. This CDR3 reads CASTSGVDEQFF. The CDR3 DNA follows: TGTGCCTCAACCAGCGGGGTCGATGAGCAGTTCTTC.

In this sample, this clonotype turned up a few times. The chain couples TRBV30 to TRBJ1-1; possible D gene TRBD1, 6 bases. CDR1 is GTSNPN and CDR2 is SVGIG in the germline V gene (reference sequence). V lost 2 bases to trimming and J lost 1 base, with 11 bases between them. The CDR3 runs 14 residues. CDR3 protein: CAWSQGTGNTEAFF. CDR3 coding DNA: TGTGCCTGGAGTCAGGGGACGGGGAACACTGAAGCTTTCTTT.

This clonotype was seen repeatedly, ten times or more. The chain links TRBV19 to TRBJ1-5; maybe TRBD1 (5 bases). The ends were cut back, 6 bases at V and 3 bases at J, with 15 bases in the middle. Germline V gene lookup returns CDR1 LNHDA and CDR2 SQIVND (reference sequence). The CDR3 length is 15 residues. The CDR3 DNA reads TGTGCCAGTAGCGAGTTTTGGGGACCCAATCAGCCCCAGCATTTT. This codes for CASSEFWGPNQPQHF. Supplemented by reference TRBV19 and TRBJ1-5, the full variable domain reads DGGITQSPKYLFRKEGQNVTLSCEQNLNHDAMYWYRQDPGQGLRLIYYSQIVNDFQKGDIAEGYSVSREKKESFPLTVTSAQKNPTAFYLCASSEFWGPNQPQHFGDGTRLSIL.

This rearrangement joins TRBV27 to TRBJ2-1; TRBD1 might be the D (5 bases). CDR3 length: 16 residues. Per the germline V gene, CDR1 is MNHEY and CDR2 is SMNVEV (reference sequence). V dropped 2 bases and J dropped 0 bases, with 11 bases sitting between them. The CDR3 DNA follows: TGTGCCAGCAGTTTAACAGGCGTTAGCTCCTACAATGAGCAGTTCTTC. Protein sequence: CASSLTGVSSYNEQFF.

The V call is TRBV7-9, the J call TRBJ2-2; D uncertain. Trimming left V 6 bases short and J 11 bases short, with 16 bases between. This CDR3 region has 13 residues. Germline assignment: CDR1 SEHNR and CDR2 FQNEAQ (reference sequence). The CDR3 sequence is CASSPSAPIELFF. The CDR3 DNA is TGTGCCAGCAGTCCAAGTGCCCCCATTGAGCTGTTTTTT.

V usage is TRBV7-2 and J usage is TRBJ2-3, with D perhaps TRBD2 (5 bases). CDR1 and CDR2 (germline): SGHTA, FQGNSA. This CDR3 contains 16 residues. Trimming removed 1 base at V and 1 base at J, with 12 bases between. The DNA of the CDR3 is TGTGCCAGCAGCTTAGTTCCGGGGTACGGCACAGATACGCAGTATTTT. Translated, it gives CASSLVPGYGTDTQYF.

This chain joins TRBV7-9 and TRBJ1-1; D call uncertain. This CDR3 region has 13 residues. Germline V lookup: CDR1 SEHNR, CDR2 FQNEAQ (reference sequence). Trimming left V 1 base short and J 5 bases short, with 8 bases between. CDR3 sequence: CASSLGSGTEAFF. In DNA, the CDR3 is TGTGCCAGCAGCTTAGGGTCTGGAACTGAAGCTTTCTTT. Drawing the rest from reference TRBV7-9 and TRBJ1-1, the complete variable domain is DTGVSQNPRHKITKRGQNVTFRCDPISEHNRLYWYRQTLGQGPEFLTYFQNEAQLEKSRLLSDRFSAERPKGSFSTLEIQRTEQGDSAMYLCASSLGSGTEAFFGQGTRLTVV.

In DNA form, the CDR3 reads TGCAGCTCCTATCAGGGGATATTTGGCACAGATACGCAGTATTTT. As protein: CSSYQGIFGTDTQYF. The gene calls are TRBV29-1 and TRBJ2-3, with D perhaps matching TRBD1 (6 bases). In germline, CDR1 is SQVTM, CDR2 ANQGSEA. CDR3 length: 15 residues. With 8 bases removed from V and 1 base from J, the gap between germline ends came to 19 bases.

This chain joins TRBV6-1 and TRBJ2-1; the match to TRBD2 covers 7 bases. From germline, CDR1 is MNHNS and CDR2 SASEGT. This CDR3 has 16 residues. J gave up 1 base and V 10 bases, and 13 bases lay outside the gene matches. The CDR3 region has the DNA TGTGCCATCAAAACTCTAGCGGTTTCTTCCTACAATGAGCAGTTCTTC. As protein: CAIKTLAVSSYNEQFF.

The J gene is TRBJ2-1, the V gene TRBV6-2 or TRBV6-3, with TRBD1 matching 8 bases. CDR3 size: 13 residues. Losses at the gene ends were 9 bases for V and 7 bases for J; bases not matched to a gene: 8. The germline V gene encodes CDR1 MNHEY and CDR2 SVGEGT. The CDR3 DNA follows: TGTGCCAGTACGGACAGGGTGACTAATGAGCAGTTCTTC. As protein: CASTDRVTNEQFF.

This clonotype was recorded many times. This chain joins TRBV6-1 and TRBJ2-5; D unclear. The V end lost 0 bases, the J end lost 1 base, and 6 bases lay between the germline ends. CDR1 is MNHNS and CDR2 is SASEGT in the germline V gene. This CDR3 is 14 amino acids long. CDR3 bases: TGTGCCAGCAGTGAAGCACGACGCCAAGAGACCCAGTACTTC. This translates into CASSEARRQETQYF.

This clonotype has a count of ten or more. The chain has TRBV7-2 and TRBJ2-7; D is unresolved. V was trimmed by 4 bases and J by 7 bases, leaving 14 bases between them. The length of the CDR3 is 13 residues. The V gene's germline CDR1 is SGHTA and CDR2 FQGNSA. The CDR3 nucleotides are TGTGCCAGCAGCTCAGAGATCGCTAGAGAGCAGTACTTC. Translation: CASSSEIAREQYF.

This clonotype has at least ten counts. V and J are TRBV20-1 and TRBJ2-5, with a tentative D call TRBD1 (5 bases). Per germline, CDR1 DFQATT and CDR2 SNEGSKA (reference sequence). The germline V and J ends were trimmed by 2 bases and 4 bases, with 8 bases remaining between them. This CDR3 is built from 12 residues. The CDR3 DNA sequence: TGCAGTGCTAGACCAGGGTCAGAGACCCAGTACTTC. Protein sequence: CSARPGSETQYF.

This clonotype was found many times. The gene calls are TRBV7-8 and TRBJ2-3, with TRBD1 matching over 10 bases. CDR1 SGHVS and CDR2 FQNEAQ come from the germline V gene. Unmatched junction bases numbered 9, after V lost 6 bases and J lost 6 bases. CDR3 length: 15 residues. In DNA form, the CDR3 reads TGTGCCAGCAGAGGAAAGACAGGGGGCATGGATACGCAGTATTTT. Translation: CASRGKTGGMDTQYF.

As concerns this clonotype: A much larger clone sits a single nucleotide away, making a read error possible. Because the CDR3 is missing its conserved closing phenylalanine or tryptophan, this is likely a read error. The chain has TRBV7-4 and TRBJ2-7; D might be TRBD1 (6 bases). There are 14 residues in the CDR3. Germline V lookup: CDR1 SGHVT, CDR2 SQSDAQ. V shed 4 bases and J shed 2 bases, with 12 bases lying between them. The CDR3, as DNA: TGTGCCAGCAGCTCCCGACAGGAAACCTACGAGCAGTACTAC. Its translation is CASSSRQETYEQYY.

This sequence joins TRBV20-1 and TRBJ1-4; D gene ambiguous. V lost 3 bases to trimming and J lost 2 bases, with 7 bases between them. This CDR3 is built from 13 residues. CDR1 is DFQATT, CDR2 SNEGSKA, per germline (reference sequence). In DNA, the CDR3 is TGCAGTGCTAGTCGGGGTACTAATGAAAAACTGTTTTTT. The encoded protein is CSASRGTNEKLFF.

Only a few counts were recorded for this clonotype. The chain employs TRBV20-1 and TRBJ2-7, with a possible D match to TRBD1 (5 bases). CDR3 length: 13 residues. Germline V lookup: CDR1 DFQATT, CDR2 SNEGSKA (reference sequence). Trimming left V 5 bases short and J 2 bases short, with 13 bases between. The CDR3 sequence is CSAPGAHPYEQYF. In DNA form, the CDR3 reads TGCAGTGCTCCTGGGGCCCACCCCTACGAGCAGTACTTC.

The CDR3 DNA follows: TGTGCCAGCAGCTTATCCCCCGGGAATAAGCAGTACTTC. As protein: CASSLSPGNKQYF. The V and J genes are TRBV5-4 and TRBJ2-7; D may be TRBD2 (5 bases). The germline V gene has CDR1 SGHNT and CDR2 YYREEE (reference sequence). This CDR3 is 13 amino acids long. With 2 bases removed from V and 8 bases from J, the gap between germline ends came to 14 bases.

The rearrangement joins TRBV7-3 to TRBJ2-3, with 10 bases lining up with TRBD1. CDR3 size: 15 residues. Germline V lookup: CDR1 SGHTA, CDR2 FQGTGA. The V and J ends lost 1 base and 5 bases, in that order; junction bases with no gene match: 3. CDR3 sequence (DNA): TGTGCCAGCAGCTTAAGGGACAGGGGTATAGATACGCAGTATTTT. Translation: CASSLRDRGIDTQYF.

The genes are TRBV5-4 and TRBJ2-2; a weak D match, TRBD2 (6 bases). CDR3 length: 17 amino acids. Per the germline V gene, CDR1 is SGHNT and CDR2 is YYREEE (reference sequence). The V end lost 3 bases, the J end lost 0 bases, and 15 bases lay between the germline ends. The CDR3 is CASSSLLGRTNTGELFF. The CDR3 DNA follows: TGTGCCAGCAGCTCGCTTCTCGGGAGAACGAACACCGGGGAGCTGTTTTTT.

This clonotype was counted a few times. J is TRBJ1-2 and V is TRBV20-1, with 7 bases lining up with TRBD1. With V trimmed by 0 bases and J by 8 bases, 9 bases remained unmatched. Germline CDR1 reads DFQATT; CDR2 reads SNEGSKA (reference sequence). This CDR3 region has 14 residues. DNA of the CDR3: TGCAGTGCTAGAGAAGGGGACAGTGTAGCGGGCTACACCTTC. Translating gives CSAREGDSVAGYTF.

A few counts support this clonotype. V is TRBV6-5 and J is TRBJ2-1; D is unresolved. V lost 5 bases and J 1 base, leaving 18 bases between the germline ends. Germline V lookup: CDR1 MNHEY, CDR2 SVGAGI. This CDR3 comprises 17 residues. Here the CDR3 reads CASSATTSGPSYNEQFF. The CDR3 DNA reads TGTGCCAGCAGTGCAACCACGTCGGGTCCGTCCTACAATGAGCAGTTCTTC.

This clonotype was picked up a small number of times. V usage is TRBV12-3 or TRBV12-4 and J usage is TRBJ2-5; the D gene is possibly TRBD1 (6 bases). Deletions cut 6 bases from V and 1 base from J, with 18 bases between. CDR3 length equals 16 residues. DNA of the CDR3: TGTGCCAGCAGCCTGACCCTCCGAGGGGGCCAAGAGACCCAGTACTTC. Encoded protein: CASSLTLRGGQETQYF.

The J gene is TRBJ1-4, the V gene TRBV29-1, with D possibly TRBD1 on 6 matching bases. The CDR3 length is 12 residues. V gave up 6 bases and J gave up 6 bases, with 11 bases separating them. In germline, CDR1 is SQVTM, CDR2 ANQGSEA. The DNA of the CDR3 is TGCAGCGTCCTAGGGGGGGATGAAAAACTGTTTTTT. It specifies CSVLGGDEKLFF.